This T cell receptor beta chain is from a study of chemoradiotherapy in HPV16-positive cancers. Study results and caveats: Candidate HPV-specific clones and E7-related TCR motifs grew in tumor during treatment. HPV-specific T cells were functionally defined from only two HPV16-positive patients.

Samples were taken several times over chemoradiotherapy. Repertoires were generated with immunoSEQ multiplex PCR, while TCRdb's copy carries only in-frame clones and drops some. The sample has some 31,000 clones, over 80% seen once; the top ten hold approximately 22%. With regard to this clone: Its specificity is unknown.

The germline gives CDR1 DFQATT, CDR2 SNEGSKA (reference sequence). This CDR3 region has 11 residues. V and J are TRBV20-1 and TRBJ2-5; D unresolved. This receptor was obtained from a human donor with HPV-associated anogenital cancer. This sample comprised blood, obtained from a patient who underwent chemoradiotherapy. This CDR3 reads CLTLESETQYF. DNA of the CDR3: TGCCTAACGCTCGAGTCAGAGACCCAGTACTTC.